This T cell receptor (beta chain) was found in a study of T cells after yellow fever vaccination. One entry per CDR3 protein, called by TCRdb with MiXCR from the 5' RACE reads. Altogether approximately 610,000 distinct CDR3 sequences are present, less than 20% being singletons, with the ten largest covering roughly 17%. This clonotype was observed at least ten times. Antigen unknown. V was clipped by 0 bases and J by 10 bases, with 13 bases between them. This CDR3 contains 15 residues. The germline CDR1 and CDR2 sequences are SGHVS and FQNEAQ. Overall study findings and caveats: Most clones from primary vaccination resurfaced after the booster (roughly 96% CD4, 88% CD8).

The TCR comes from a young man who received the YFV17D yellow fever vaccine. The specimen was PBMCs, collected 5 days after the first yellow fever vaccination. The J gene is TRBJ1-6, the V gene TRBV7-8; D is possibly TRBD1 (6 bases). CDR3 bases: TGTGCCAGCAGCTTAGCCGGCAGGGGAGGCTCACCCCTCCACTTT. Its protein is CASSLAGRGGSPLHF.